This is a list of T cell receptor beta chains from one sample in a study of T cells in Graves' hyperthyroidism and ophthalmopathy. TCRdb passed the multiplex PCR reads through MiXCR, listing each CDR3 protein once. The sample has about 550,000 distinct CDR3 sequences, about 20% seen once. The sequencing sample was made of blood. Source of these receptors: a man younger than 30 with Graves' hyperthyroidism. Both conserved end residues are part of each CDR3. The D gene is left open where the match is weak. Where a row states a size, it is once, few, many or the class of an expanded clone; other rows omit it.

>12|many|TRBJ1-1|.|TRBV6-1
TGTGCCAGCAGGGCCTCGGGGACTGAAGCTTTCTTT
CASRASGTEAFF
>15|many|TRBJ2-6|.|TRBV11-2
TGTGCCAGCAGCTTAGAACAGACTGGGGCCAACGTCCTGACTTTC
CASSLEQTGANVLTF
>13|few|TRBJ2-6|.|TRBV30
TGTGCCTGGAGTGCCGGTGGGGCCAACGTCCTGACTTTC
CAWSAGGANVLTF
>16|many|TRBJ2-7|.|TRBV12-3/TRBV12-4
TGTGCCAGCAGTTTAGCCCGGGACAACGGGCCCTACGAGCAGTACTTC
CASSLARDNGPYEQYF
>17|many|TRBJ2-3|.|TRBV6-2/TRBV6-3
TGTGCCAGCAGTCCCGCGGCGTTGGGGCTGGAGCCAGATACGCAGTATTTT
CASSPAALGLEPDTQYF
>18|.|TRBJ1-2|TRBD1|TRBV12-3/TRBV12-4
TGTGCCAGCAGTTTGTCTCCCTTGTTGACAGGGCCCCTTCGGGGCTACACCTTC
CASSLSPLLTGPLRGYTF
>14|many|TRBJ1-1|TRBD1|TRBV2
TGTGCCAGCAGTGCGGGACAGCCAAACACTGAAGCTTTCTTT
CASSAGQPNTEAFF
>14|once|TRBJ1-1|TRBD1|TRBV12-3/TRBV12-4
TGTGCCAGCAGAGAACGACAGGGGAACACTGAAGCTTTCTTT
CASRERQGNTEAFF
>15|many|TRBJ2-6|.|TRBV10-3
TGTGCCATCAGTGAGTACGCATCTGGGGCCAACGTCCTGACTTTC
CAISEYASGANVLTF
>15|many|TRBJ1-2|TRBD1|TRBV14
TGTGCCAGCAGCCAAAGGACAGGGGTGAACTATGGCTACACCTTC
CASSQRTGVNYGYTF
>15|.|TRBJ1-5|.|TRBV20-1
TGCAGTGCTACCTGGGACTCGTTCGGGAATCAGCCCCAGCATTTT
CSATWDSFGNQPQHF
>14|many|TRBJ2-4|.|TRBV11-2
TGTGCCAGCAGCTCCGGACAGTCCAAAAACATTCAGTACTTC
CASSSGQSKNIQYF
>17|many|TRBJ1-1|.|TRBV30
TGTGCCTGGAAGGGGGAAGGTAGTGGACGGGGGCTTCCTGAAGCTTTCTTT
CAWKGEGSGRGLPEAFF
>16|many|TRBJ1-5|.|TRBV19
TGTGCCAGTAGTATTGGCGGAAGGAGCAGTAGTCAGCCCCAGCATTTT
CASSIGGRSSSQPQHF
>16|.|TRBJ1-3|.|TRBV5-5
TGTGCCAGCAGCTTGGTTGCGATCGCCTCTGGAAACACCATATATTTT
CASSLVAIASGNTIYF
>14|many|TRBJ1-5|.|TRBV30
TGTGCCTGGAGCAGGGGAGGGGGCAATCAGCCCCAGCATTTT
CAWSRGGGNQPQHF